This T cell receptor beta chain appears in the sequencing data of a study of blood T cell repertoires in COVID-19. Study at large: COVID-19 samples, acute and convalescent, were from the United States, Italy and Spain.

V was trimmed by 0 bases and J by 7 bases, leaving 17 bases between them. CDR3 length equals 16 residues. Germline values: CDR1 SGDLS, CDR2 YYNGEE. Per the authors' pipeline: Amplification with reference gene primers provided the estimates of nucleated cell counts. The table came from immunoSEQ multiplex PCR; TCRdb's copy has only in-frame clones and leaves some out. That table is the source of V, J and clone size, and D and trimming were worked out from the DNA. The sample has fewer than 85,000 clones; over 65% are singletons. Sequencing input: peripheral blood. This TCR was sampled from a human donor with acute or convalescent COVID-19. The donor label of this sample is uncertain. The chain joins TRBV9 to TRBJ2-1; a possible D gene is TRBD2 (6 bases). The CDR3 coding sequence is TGTGCCAGCAGCGTAGTAGGATGGGGGGAGGAGAATGAGCAGTTCTTC. Its protein product is CASSVVGWGEENEQFF.